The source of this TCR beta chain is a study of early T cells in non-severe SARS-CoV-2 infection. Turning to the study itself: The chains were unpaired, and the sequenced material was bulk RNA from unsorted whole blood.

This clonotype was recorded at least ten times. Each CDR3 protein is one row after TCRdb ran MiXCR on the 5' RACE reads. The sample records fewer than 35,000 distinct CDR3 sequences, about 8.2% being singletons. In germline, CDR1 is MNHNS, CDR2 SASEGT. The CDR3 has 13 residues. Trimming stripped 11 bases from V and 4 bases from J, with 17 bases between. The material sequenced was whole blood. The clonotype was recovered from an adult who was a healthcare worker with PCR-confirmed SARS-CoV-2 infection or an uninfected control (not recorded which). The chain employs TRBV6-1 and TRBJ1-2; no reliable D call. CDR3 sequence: CAVHSAGSYGYTF. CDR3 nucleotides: TGTGCCGTCCACTCCGCGGGGAGCTATGGCTACACCTTC.